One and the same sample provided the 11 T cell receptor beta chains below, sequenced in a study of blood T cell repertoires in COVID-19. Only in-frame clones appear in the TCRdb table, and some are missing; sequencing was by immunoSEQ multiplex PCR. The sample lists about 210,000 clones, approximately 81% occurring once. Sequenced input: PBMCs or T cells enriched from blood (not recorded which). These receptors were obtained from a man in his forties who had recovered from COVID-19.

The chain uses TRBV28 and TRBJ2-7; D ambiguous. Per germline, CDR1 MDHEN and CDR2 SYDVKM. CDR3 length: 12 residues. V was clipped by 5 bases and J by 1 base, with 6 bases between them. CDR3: CASSTPSYEQYF. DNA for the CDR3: TGTGCCAGCAGTACACCTTCCTACGAGCAGTACTTC.

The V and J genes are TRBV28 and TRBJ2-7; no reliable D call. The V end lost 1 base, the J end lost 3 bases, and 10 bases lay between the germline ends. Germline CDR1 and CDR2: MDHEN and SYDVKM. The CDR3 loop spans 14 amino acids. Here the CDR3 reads CASSLSGSNYEQYF. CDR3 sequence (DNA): TGTGCCAGCAGTTTATCCGGGTCTAACTACGAGCAGTACTTC.

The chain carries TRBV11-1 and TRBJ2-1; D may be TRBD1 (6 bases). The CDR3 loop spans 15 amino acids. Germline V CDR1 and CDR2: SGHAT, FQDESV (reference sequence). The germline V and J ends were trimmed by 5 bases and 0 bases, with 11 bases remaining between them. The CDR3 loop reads CASSPDRSSYNEQFF. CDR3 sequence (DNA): TGTGCCAGCAGCCCCGACAGGAGCTCCTACAATGAGCAGTTCTTC. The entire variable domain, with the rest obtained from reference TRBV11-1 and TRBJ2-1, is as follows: EAEVAQSPRYKITEKSQAVAFWCDPISGHATLYWYRQILGQGPELLVQFQDESVVDDSQLPKDRFSAERLKGVDSTLKIQPAELGDSAMYLCASSPDRSSYNEQFFGPGTRLTVL.

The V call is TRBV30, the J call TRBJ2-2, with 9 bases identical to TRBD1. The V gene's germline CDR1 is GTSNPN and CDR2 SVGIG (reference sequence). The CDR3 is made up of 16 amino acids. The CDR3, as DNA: TGTGCTGCCTCATTGCCCGGGACAGGGTGGGCCGGGGAGCTGTTTTTT. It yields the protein CAASLPGTGWAGELFF.

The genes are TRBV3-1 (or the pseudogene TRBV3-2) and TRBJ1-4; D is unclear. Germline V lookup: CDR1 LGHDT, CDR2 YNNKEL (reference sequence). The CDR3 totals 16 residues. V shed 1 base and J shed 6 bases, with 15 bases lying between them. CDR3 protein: CASSQGLFTGYEKLFF. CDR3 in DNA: TGTGCCAGCAGCCAAGGATTGTTTACGGGTTATGAAAAACTGTTTTTT.

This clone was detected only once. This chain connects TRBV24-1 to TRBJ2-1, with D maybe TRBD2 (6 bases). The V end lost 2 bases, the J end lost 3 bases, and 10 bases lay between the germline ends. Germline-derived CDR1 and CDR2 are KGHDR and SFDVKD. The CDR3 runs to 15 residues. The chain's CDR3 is CATSDWVADYNEQFF. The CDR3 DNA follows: TGTGCCACCAGTGATTGGGTAGCGGACTACAATGAGCAGTTCTTC.

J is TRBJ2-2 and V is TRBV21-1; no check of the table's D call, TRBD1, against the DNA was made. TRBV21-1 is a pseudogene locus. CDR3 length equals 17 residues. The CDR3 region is CASSPRGERPNTGELFF. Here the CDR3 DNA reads TGTGCCAGCAGCCCCAGGGGTGAAAGACCGAACACCGGGGAGCTGTTTTTT.

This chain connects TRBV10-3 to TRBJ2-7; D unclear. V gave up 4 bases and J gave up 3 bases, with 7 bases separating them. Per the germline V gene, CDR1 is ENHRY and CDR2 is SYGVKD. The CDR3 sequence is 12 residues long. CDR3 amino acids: CAISVTGYEQYF. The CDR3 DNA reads TGTGCCATCAGTGTAACTGGCTACGAGCAGTACTTC.

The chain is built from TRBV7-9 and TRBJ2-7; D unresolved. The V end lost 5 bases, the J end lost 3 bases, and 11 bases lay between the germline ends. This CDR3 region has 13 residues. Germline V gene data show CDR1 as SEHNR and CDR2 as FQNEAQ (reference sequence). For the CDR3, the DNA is TGTGCCAGCAGCATGACACCACTCTACGAGCAGTACTTC. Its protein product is CASSMTPLYEQYF. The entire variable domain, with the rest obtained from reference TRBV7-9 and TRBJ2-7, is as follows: DTGVSQNPRHKITKRGQNVTFRCDPISEHNRLYWYRQTLGQGPEFLTYFQNEAQLEKSRLLSDRFSAERPKGSFSTLEIQRTEQGDSAMYLCASSMTPLYEQYFGPGTRLTVT.

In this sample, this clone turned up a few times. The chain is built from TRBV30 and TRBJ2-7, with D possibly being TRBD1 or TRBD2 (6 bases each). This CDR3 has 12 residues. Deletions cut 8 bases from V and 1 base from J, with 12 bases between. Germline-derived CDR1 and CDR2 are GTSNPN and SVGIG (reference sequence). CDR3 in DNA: TGTGCCGGGGGGCGGGGTTCCTACGAGCAGTACTTC. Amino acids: CAGGRGSYEQYF.

As DNA, the CDR3 is TGCGCCAGCAGCCAAGATAATGGAGGGGTCGGAAACACCATATATTTT. Translation: CASSQDNGGVGNTIYF. The chain combines TRBV4-1 with TRBJ1-3; possibly TRBD1 for D (5 bases). Deletions cut 0 bases from V and 4 bases from J, with 13 bases between. Germline CDR1 is MGHRA and CDR2 is YSYEKL. This CDR3 has 16 amino acids.